Listed below are T cell receptor beta chains from one sample, sequenced in a study of blood T cell repertoires in COVID-19. Profiled with immunoSEQ multiplex PCR; TCRdb holds only in-frame clones, not every one. The sample consists of around 250,000 clones, around 89% of them appearing once. Input material: PBMCs or T cells enriched from blood (not recorded which). Receptors were obtained from a woman aged 25 to 39 with acute COVID-19. Both conserved end residues are part of each CDR3. The D gene is left open where the match is weak. Only some rows state a clone size, as once, few, many or a class for expanded clones.

cdr3_nt cdr3_aa j_call v_call clone_size d_call
TGTGCCAGCAGCTTAGGTCAGGGTACGCAGTATTTT CASSLGQGTQYF TRBJ2-3 TRBV7-6 NA NA
TGTGCCAGCAGCGCTCGGACAGGGGCGAACACCGGGGAGCTGTTTTTT CASSARTGANTGELFF TRBJ2-2 TRBV9 NA TRBD1
TGCGCCAGCACCGTGGACGGGGGTAAGTCACCCCTCCACTTT CASTVDGGKSPLHF TRBJ1-6 TRBV5-1 once NA
TGTGCCAGCAGCCAAGATCTGGGACTTGAAAAACTGTTTTTT CASSQDLGLEKLFF TRBJ1-4 TRBV3-1/TRBV3-2 NA NA
TGCAGCGCTGGGACTAGCGGGAGGTTTATGAGTGAGCAGTTCTTC CSAGTSGRFMSEQFF TRBJ2-1 TRBV29-1 NA TRBD2
TGTGCCAGCAGTGACCCTGGACAGGGTTCGCGGGCTTTCTTT CASSDPGQGSRAFF TRBJ1-1 TRBV6-1 NA TRBD1
TGTGCCAGCAGCGAGCGGGAGGGCCTACTGTACGAGCAGTACTTC CASSEREGLLYEQYF TRBJ2-7 TRBV2 NA TRBD2
TGTGCCAGCAGCTTAGGCGCAAATGAGCAGTTCTTC CASSLGANEQFF TRBJ2-1 TRBV7-9 NA NA
TGTGCCAGCAGTCCCCGACTAGCGGGGATCTCCTACGAGCAGTACTTC CASSPRLAGISYEQYF TRBJ2-7 TRBV6-2/TRBV6-3 NA TRBD2
TGTGCCAGCAGTTTATCGGTCGGACTAGCGGGAGGGATTATCTACGAGCAGTACTTC CASSLSVGLAGGIIYEQYF TRBJ2-7 TRBV27 NA TRBD2
TGTGCCAGCAGCCCCGGCAGGGGGCGTGCCGAGCAGTACTTC CASSPGRGRAEQYF TRBJ2-7 TRBV7-9 NA TRBD1
TGTGCCAGCTCAACATCTCAGGGGCGGAACGGGGAGCTGTTTTTT CASSTSQGRNGELFF TRBJ2-2 TRBV18 few NA
TGTGCCAGCAGCCTATTGGACAATTATAATGAAAAACTGTTTTTT CASSLLDNYNEKLFF TRBJ1-4 TRBV7-9 once NA
TGTGCCAGCAGTTACAGCCGCTCCTACAATGAGCAGTTCTTC CASSYSRSYNEQFF TRBJ2-1 TRBV6-5 NA NA
TGTGCCATAAGCCCTTCTTATGGGCAAGTTGGCTACACCTTC CAISPSYGQVGYTF TRBJ1-2 TRBV19 NA NA
TGCGCCAGCAGCCAAGACAGGGTCACCTATAATTCACCCCTCCACTTT CASSQDRVTYNSPLHF TRBJ1-6 TRBV4-1 NA NA
TGTGCCAGCAGTTTCTGGGGCAGGATGAATTCACCCCTCCACTTT CASSFWGRMNSPLHF TRBJ1-6 TRBV28 NA NA
TGTGCCAGCAGTTCCCCACAGGGACCAGAAGCTTTCTTT CASSSPQGPEAFF TRBJ1-1 TRBV28 NA NA
TGCGCCAGCAAAAAACTAGCGGGAGGGAGCACAGATACGCAGTATTTT CASKKLAGGSTDTQYF TRBJ2-3 TRBV5-1 NA TRBD2
TGTGCCAGTAGTACGAGGGGGCAACTGTTTTTT CASSTRGQLFF TRBJ1-4 TRBV19 once TRBD1
TGTGCCAGCAGTCCCCGGTTTGGAAACACCATATATTTT CASSPRFGNTIYF TRBJ1-3 TRBV12-3/TRBV12-4 few NA
TGCGCCAGCAGCCAAGGGGACTTCGGCACAGATACGCAGTATTTT CASSQGDFGTDTQYF TRBJ2-3 TRBV4-3 NA NA
TGTGCCAGCTCACCAATCGAAGGGAGTAAAGTATTAGACACCGGGGAGCTGTTTTTT CASSPIEGSKVLDTGELFF TRBJ2-2 TRBV18 NA NA
TGTGCCAGCAGTTCGTACTTAACAGGGGGCGAGGGCTACACCTTC CASSSYLTGGEGYTF TRBJ1-2 TRBV28 NA TRBD1